These 28 T cell receptor beta chains were sequenced from one sample in a study of T cells in Graves' hyperthyroidism and ophthalmopathy. Authors of the study amplified TCR beta CDR3 regions from RNA transcripts. First-round RT-PCR of the TCR CDR3 relied on the HTBI primer set. TCRdb analysed the multiplex PCR reads with MiXCR anew, one entry per CDR3 protein. The profile covers some 620,000 distinct CDR3 sequences, with 15% to 20% appearing a single time and less than 4.5% taken by the ten largest. Material for sequencing was blood. Source of these receptors: a woman aged 25 to 45 with Graves' hyperthyroidism.

Many counts were recorded for this clonotype. The V and J genes are TRBV12-3 or TRBV12-4 and TRBJ1-1, with no clear D. V was cut by 5 bases and J by 4 bases, with 11 bases left in between. This CDR3 comprises 13 residues. CDR3 coding DNA: TGTGCCAGCAGTCCGTATAAGGGCACTGAAGCTTTCTTT. Translation gives CASSPYKGTEAFF.

The chain joins TRBV27 to TRBJ1-2; tentatively, D is TRBD1 (5 bases). Between the trimmed V and J ends, which lost 5 bases and 4 bases, there was a span of 14 bases. Germline CDR1 and CDR2: MNHEY and SMNVEV (reference sequence). This CDR3 region has 14 residues. The CDR3 DNA reads TGTGCCAGCAGTGCCCGGCCCGGGGGCTATGGCTACACCTTC. This encodes CASSARPGGYGYTF.

V usage is TRBV12-3 or TRBV12-4 and J usage is TRBJ2-1; a weak D match, TRBD1 (5 bases). The CDR3 totals 14 residues. V was shortened by 7 bases and J by 3 bases, with 13 bases between the two germline ends. CDR3 in amino acids: CASNRQGSYNEQFF. The CDR3 DNA follows: TGTGCCAGCAATCGGCAGGGAAGCTACAATGAGCAGTTCTTC.

Ten or more counts support this clonotype. This chain connects TRBV7-3 to TRBJ2-1; TRBD2 might be the D (6 bases). Germline CDR1 SGHTA, CDR2 FQGTGA. The ends were cut back, 2 bases at V and 2 bases at J, with 13 bases in the middle. This CDR3 has 16 amino acids. The CDR3 DNA sequence: TGTGCCAGCAGCTTATATCTAGCGTCACCCTACAATGAGCAGTTCTTC. This translates into CASSLYLASPYNEQFF.

This clonotype was picked up many times. V gene TRBV27 combines with J gene TRBJ2-7; D may be TRBD1 (5 bases). This CDR3 has 14 amino acids. Deletions cut 6 bases from V and 6 bases from J, with 18 bases between. CDR1 and CDR2 (germline): MNHEY, SMNVEV (reference sequence). The CDR3 loop is CASRLGLGVAEQYF. The DNA for the CDR3 is TGTGCCAGCAGGTTGGGATTAGGGGTGGCCGAGCAGTACTTC.

This clonotype was detected only a few times. This chain connects TRBV29-1 to TRBJ1-1, with D perhaps TRBD1 (5 bases). V lost 7 bases to trimming and J lost 5 bases, with 14 bases between them. The V gene's germline CDR1 is SQVTM and CDR2 ANQGSEA. The CDR3 spans 12 residues. This CDR3 reads CSGKRGETEAFF. The DNA of the CDR3 is TGCAGCGGCAAAAGGGGCGAGACTGAAGCTTTCTTT.

This clonotype was seen only a few times. The chain uses TRBV12-3 or TRBV12-4 and TRBJ2-1; perhaps TRBD2 as D (6 bases). The CDR3 has 17 residues. V was clipped by 3 bases and J by 1 base, with 16 bases between them. The CDR3, as DNA: TGTGCCAGCAGTTTGGTTGTGTGGGAGGATTCCTACAATGAGCAGTTCTTC. As protein: CASSLVVWEDSYNEQFF.

This clonotype was detected many times. The chain employs TRBV6-1 and TRBJ2-7; D call uncertain. The CDR3 sequence is 13 residues long. V was pared by 3 bases and J by 3 bases, with 9 bases between. The germline V gene has CDR1 MNHNS and CDR2 SASEGT. The CDR3 here is CASSDGGNYEQYF. In DNA, the CDR3 is TGTGCCAGCAGTGATGGTGGAAACTACGAGCAGTACTTC.

This clonotype was seen repeatedly, ten times or more. The CDR3 region is CASSLGLAGGEQYF. The DNA of the CDR3 is TGCGCCAGCAGCTTGGGACTAGCGGGAGGCGAGCAGTACTTC. The chain links TRBV5-1 to TRBJ2-7; 13 bases are shared with TRBD2. CDR1 and CDR2 (germline): SGHRS, YFSETQ. Germline trimming cut 0 bases from V and 6 bases from J; bases unmatched to any gene: 0. The CDR3 is made up of 14 amino acids.

At least ten counts were recorded for this clonotype. The CDR3 DNA sequence: TGTGCCAGCAGTGAATCGGAGGGCTCCTACGAGCAGTACTTC. It specifies CASSESEGSYEQYF. The chain has TRBV25-1 and TRBJ2-7, with D possibly matching TRBD2 (6 bases). Trimming removed 1 base from V and 0 bases from J, with 7 bases in between. CDR1 and CDR2 from the germline V gene are MGHDK and SYGVNS. This CDR3 has 14 amino acids.

This clonotype was found many times. This rearrangement joins TRBV7-9 to TRBJ1-2; D might be TRBD1 (5 bases). Trimming stripped 0 bases from V and 5 bases from J, with 16 bases between. Germline V gene data show CDR1 as SEHNR and CDR2 as FQNEAQ (reference sequence). This CDR3 is 16 amino acids long. The DNA for the CDR3 is TGTGCCAGCAGCTTAGCGGTCGCAGGGATGGGGTATGGCTACACCTTC. Amino acid sequence: CASSLAVAGMGYGYTF.

This clonotype showed up just a few times. The chain employs TRBV12-3 or TRBV12-4 and TRBJ1-2; weak D call: TRBD1 (6 bases). The CDR3 has 15 residues. V was shortened by 5 bases and J by 7 bases, with 20 bases between the two germline ends. The CDR3 reads CASSLNRDIIFGYTF. The CDR3 bases are TGTGCCAGCAGTCTCAACCGGGACATAATTTTTGGCTACACCTTC.

V gene TRBV7-8 combines with J gene TRBJ2-7; D is ambiguous. The ends were cut back, 8 bases at V and 6 bases at J, with 14 bases in the middle. The CDR3 length is 12 residues. Germline V lookup: CDR1 SGHVS, CDR2 FQNEAQ. The CDR3 protein is CASFPGKGEQYF. The CDR3 nucleotides are TGTGCCAGCTTCCCTGGGAAAGGCGAGCAGTACTTC.

Regarding this clonotype: This clone may be a read error of a much larger clone one base away. The chain recombines TRBV2 with TRBJ2-3, with D hard to call. The CDR3 covers 11 residues. Per germline, CDR1 SNHLY and CDR2 FYNNEI. The CDR3 region is CGTSLGDTQYF. DNA for the CDR3: TGTGGCACTTCCCTAGGGGATACGCAGTATTTT.

The chain links TRBV2 to TRBJ2-5, with D possibly TRBD2 on 6 matching bases. V was clipped by 7 bases and J by 14 bases, with 14 bases between them. The CDR3 spans 10 residues. In germline, CDR1 is SNHLY, CDR2 FYNNEI. In DNA, the CDR3 is TGTGCCAGCACCCTGGGACTGGTTTACTTC. Translated: CASTLGLVYF.

This clonotype was detected many times. The rearrangement uses TRBV28 and TRBJ2-7, with D hard to call. The V end was cut by 2 bases, the J end by 7 bases, with 18 bases between. The germline CDR1 and CDR2 sequences are MDHEN and SYDVKM. This CDR3 has 15 residues. This CDR3 is CASSLANYISLEQYF. Written as DNA, the CDR3 is TGTGCCAGCAGTTTAGCGAACTATATTTCTTTAGAGCAGTACTTC.

The V call is TRBV6-2 or TRBV6-3, the J call TRBJ2-5; perhaps TRBD1 as D (5 bases). CDR3 size: 15 residues. V gave up 5 bases and J gave up 2 bases, with 15 bases separating them. CDR1 is MNHEY, CDR2 SVGEGT, per germline. The CDR3 loop is CASSTKDRLQETQYF. The DNA of the CDR3 is TGTGCCAGCAGTACGAAAGACAGATTACAAGAGACCCAGTACTTC.

This clonotype was picked up many times. The chain links TRBV6-2 or TRBV6-3 to TRBJ2-1; no clear D. CDR1 is MNHEY and CDR2 is SVGEGT in the germline V gene. V was pared by 11 bases and J by 5 bases, with 13 bases between. The CDR3 runs 12 residues. The CDR3 nucleotides read TGTGCCGCACGAGGACCTGACAATGAGCAGTTCTTC. Translating gives CAARGPDNEQFF.

The genes are TRBV14 and TRBJ1-3, with D unresolved. Between the trimmed V and J ends, which lost 2 bases and 0 bases, there was a span of 2 bases. The CDR3 totals 13 residues. In germline, CDR1 is SGHDN, CDR2 FVKESK. DNA of the CDR3: TGTGCCAGCAGCCAACCCTCTGGAAACACCATATATTTT. This codes for CASSQPSGNTIYF.

Of note for this clonotype: This may stem from a read error, because a much larger clone lies one nucleotide away. The chain links TRBV7-8 to TRBJ2-5; 7 bases fit TRBD2. J was trimmed by 4 bases and V by 3 bases; bases with no gene match: 14. Germline V lookup: CDR1 SGHVS, CDR2 FQNEAQ. CDR3 length equals 17 residues. In DNA, the CDR3 is TGTGCCAGCAGCTTTTTTGGCGGGAGACCATCCCTAGAGACCCAGTACTTC. Protein sequence: CASSFFGGRPSLETQYF.

This clonotype was seen more than once but under ten times. The chain has TRBV6-1 and TRBJ2-7; D may be TRBD2 (5 bases). Per germline, CDR1 MNHNS and CDR2 SASEGT. V was cut by 10 bases and J by 5 bases, with 27 bases left in between. The CDR3 contains 16 residues. The CDR3 loop is CATDDRAALRTHEQYF. The CDR3 nucleotides are TGTGCCACCGACGACCGAGCGGCGCTGAGGACCCACGAGCAGTACTTC.

The rearrangement joins TRBV20-1 to TRBJ1-5; D ambiguous. The CDR3 spans 14 residues. Germline V gene sequence: CDR1 DFQATT, CDR2 SNEGSKA (reference sequence). The V gene lost 6 bases and the J gene lost 7 bases, with 19 bases spanning the gap. The CDR3 DNA reads TGCAGTGCCCCAACGCGGGGTTTAGGGCAGCCCCAGCATTTT. Protein sequence: CSAPTRGLGQPQHF.

This clonotype was detected many times. The CDR3 loop reads CAISYTDTNTEAFF. CDR3 DNA sequence: TGTGCCATCAGCTACACGGACACCAACACTGAAGCTTTCTTT. The chain has TRBV10-3 and TRBJ1-1; D might be TRBD1 (5 bases). There are 14 residues in the CDR3. Germline lookup yields CDR1 ENHRY and CDR2 SYGVKD. Trimming pared 6 bases from V and 2 bases from J, leaving 13 bases between.

This clonotype came up a few times. The rearrangement joins TRBV18 to TRBJ2-7, with 7 bases lining up with TRBD2. CDR1 and CDR2 (germline): KGHSH, LQKENI. The CDR3 runs 15 residues. Germline trimming cut 5 bases from V and 1 base from J; bases unmatched to any gene: 8. Here the CDR3 reads CASSTPGGGSYEQYF. CDR3 nucleotides: TGTGCCAGCTCAACCCCGGGAGGCGGGTCCTACGAGCAGTACTTC.

A remark on this clonotype: Germline and junction disagree at one end, which may indicate a read error. This chain connects TRBV5-1 to TRBJ1-4; D not certain. The germline V gene has CDR1 SGHRS and CDR2 YFSETQ. This CDR3 region has 14 residues. This chain's CDR3 is CASSVWATNEKLLF. The DNA for the CDR3 is TGCGCCAGCAGCGTCTGGGCAACTAATGAAAAACTGCTTTTT.

About this clonotype: Just one base apart from a much larger clone, this may be a read error. J is TRBJ1-4 and V is TRBV12-3 or TRBV12-4; unclear D gene. This CDR3 region has 12 residues. Trimming cost V 6 bases and J 9 bases, with 11 bases left between them. The CDR3 here is CASRPSYKKLFF. CDR3 nucleotide sequence: TGTGCCAGCAGACCTTCGTATAAAAAACTGTTTTTT.

This clonotype has just a few counts. The chain is built from TRBV20-1 and TRBJ2-1; 9 nucleotides line up with TRBD2. With V trimmed by 1 base and J by 9 bases, 13 bases remained unmatched. The CDR3 loop spans 16 amino acids. CDR1 is DFQATT, CDR2 SNEGSKA, per germline (reference sequence). This chain's CDR3 is CSARGGLREGMFEQFF. For the CDR3, the DNA is TGCAGTGCTAGAGGGGGCTTGCGGGAGGGAATGTTTGAGCAGTTCTTC.

This clonotype has a count of ten or more. Sequence at one end of the junction differs from germline and may be a read error. V usage is TRBV2 and J usage is TRBJ2-1; D is unclear. Per germline, CDR1 SNHLY and CDR2 FYNNEI. CDR3 length equals 14 residues. This chain's CDR3 is CASSEVLPYHEQFF. The CDR3 bases are TGTGCCAGCAGTGAAGTCCTACCCTACCATGAGCAGTTCTTC.